This T cell receptor (beta chain) was identified during a study of OX40 agonist ivuxolimab in advanced cancers. Libraries were prepared by immunoSEQ multiplex PCR; TCRdb keeps only in-frame clonotypes and omits some of them. The sample lists tens of thousands of clones; about 80% were seen once. Turning to this clone: Antigen: not known.

Germline V gene data show CDR1 as SGHRS and CDR2 as YFSETQ. The ends lost 2 bases at V and 4 bases at J; junction bases unmatched: 7. There are 16 residues in the CDR3. Study-level results: Partial responders receiving 0.1-3.0 mg/kg showed among the lowest clonal expansion. Some nonresponders likewise displayed low normalized T-cell clonal expansion.

This chain joins TRBV5-1 and TRBJ2-2, with TRBD2 identical over 8 bases. The source of this sequence is an adult with an advanced solid tumor such as melanoma, head and neck, liver or kidney cancer. The sequences come from CD4+ or CD8+ T cells sorted from blood, collected in a trial of the OX40 agonist ivuxolimab. CDR3 sequence (DNA): TGCGCCAGCAGCTTCTCCGCCCGGGAGGGCACCGGGGAGCTGTTTTTT. Protein product: CASSFSAREGTGELFF.